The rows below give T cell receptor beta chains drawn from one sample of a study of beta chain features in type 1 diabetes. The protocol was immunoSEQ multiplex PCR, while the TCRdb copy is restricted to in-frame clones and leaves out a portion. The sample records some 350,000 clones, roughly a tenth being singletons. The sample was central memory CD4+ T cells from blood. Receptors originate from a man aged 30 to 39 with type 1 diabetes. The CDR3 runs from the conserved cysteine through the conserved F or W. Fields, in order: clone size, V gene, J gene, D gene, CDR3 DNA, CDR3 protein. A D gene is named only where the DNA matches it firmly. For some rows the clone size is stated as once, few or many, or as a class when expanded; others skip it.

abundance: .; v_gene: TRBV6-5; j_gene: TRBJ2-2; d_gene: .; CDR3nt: TGTGCCAGCCGGTCAGGGCTAAAGGCCGGGGAGCTGTTTTTT; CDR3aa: CASRSGLKAGELFF
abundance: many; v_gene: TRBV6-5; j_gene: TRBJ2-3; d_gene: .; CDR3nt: TGTGCCAGCAGAAACAGGGTGGATACGCAGTATTTT; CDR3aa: CASRNRVDTQYF
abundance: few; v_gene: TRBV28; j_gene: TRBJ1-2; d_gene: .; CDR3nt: TGTGCCAGCAGTCCGAACAGGGATAACTATGGCTACACCTTC; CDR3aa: CASSPNRDNYGYTF
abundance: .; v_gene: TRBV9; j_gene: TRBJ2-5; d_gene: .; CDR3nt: TGTGCCAGCAGCGCCGGACAGCAAGAGACCCAGTACTTC; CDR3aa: CASSAGQQETQYF
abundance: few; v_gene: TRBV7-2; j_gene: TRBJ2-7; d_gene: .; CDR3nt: TGTGCCAGCAGCGCCTTGACAGTCTCCTACGAGCAGTACTTC; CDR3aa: CASSALTVSYEQYF
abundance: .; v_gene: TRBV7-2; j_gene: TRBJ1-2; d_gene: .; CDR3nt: TGTGCCAGCAGCTACCTCCGCGGGGATGGCTACACCTTC; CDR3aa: CASSYLRGDGYTF
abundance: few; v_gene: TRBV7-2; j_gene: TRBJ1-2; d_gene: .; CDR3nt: TGTGCCAGCAGCGCCTTGAGAAGTAACTATGGCTACACCTTC; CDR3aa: CASSALRSNYGYTF
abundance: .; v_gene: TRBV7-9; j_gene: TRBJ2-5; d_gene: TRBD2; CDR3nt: TGTGCCAGCAGCCGGGGGGAGGGCCTCGAGACCCAGTACTTC; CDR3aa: CASSRGEGLETQYF
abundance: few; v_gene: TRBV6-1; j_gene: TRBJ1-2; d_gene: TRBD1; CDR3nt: TGTGCCAGCCGGGACAGGGGGCGAACTAACTATGGCTACACCTTC; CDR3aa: CASRDRGRTNYGYTF
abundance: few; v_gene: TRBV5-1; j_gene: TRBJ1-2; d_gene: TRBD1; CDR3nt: TGCGCCAGCAGCTTGGGGTTTGGACAGGGCGATGGCTACACCTTC; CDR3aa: CASSLGFGQGDGYTF
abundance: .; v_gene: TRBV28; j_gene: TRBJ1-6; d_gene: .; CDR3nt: TGTGCCAGCAGTTCGGGGGATTCACCCCTCCACTTT; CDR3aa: CASSSGDSPLHF
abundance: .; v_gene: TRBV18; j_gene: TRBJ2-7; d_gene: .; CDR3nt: TGTGCCAGCTCAGCGCCAAAGACGGGGGTTAGCGGCTACGAGCAGTACTTC; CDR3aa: CASSAPKTGVSGYEQYF
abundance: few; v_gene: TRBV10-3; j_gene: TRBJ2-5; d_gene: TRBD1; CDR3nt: TGTGCCAGCAGAGACAGGGCCCAAGAGACCCAGTACTTC; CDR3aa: CASRDRAQETQYF
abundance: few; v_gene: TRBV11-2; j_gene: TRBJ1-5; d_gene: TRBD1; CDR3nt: TGTGCCAGCAGCTTAGGGGGACAGGGATATCAGCCCCAGCATTTT; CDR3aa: CASSLGGQGYQPQHF
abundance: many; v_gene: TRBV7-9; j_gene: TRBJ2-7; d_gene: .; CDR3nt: TGTGCCAGCAGCTTCGGGACGCGGCTGTACGAGCAGTACTTC; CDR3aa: CASSFGTRLYEQYF
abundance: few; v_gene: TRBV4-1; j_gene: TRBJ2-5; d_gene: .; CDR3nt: TGCGCCAGCAGCCAAGATCAAGGTAGCTCCGTGACCCAGTACTTC; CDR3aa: CASSQDQGSSVTQYF
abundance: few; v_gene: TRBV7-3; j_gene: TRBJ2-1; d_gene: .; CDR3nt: TGTGCCAGCAGCTTAGTCCGGGATGAGCAGTTCTTC; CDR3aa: CASSLVRDEQFF
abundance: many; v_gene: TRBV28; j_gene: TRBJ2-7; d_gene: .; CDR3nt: TGTGCCAGCAGTTTATTGCAGTACGAGCAGTACTTC; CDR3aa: CASSLLQYEQYF
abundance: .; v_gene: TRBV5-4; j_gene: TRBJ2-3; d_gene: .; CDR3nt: TGTGCCAGCAGCTCCGACACAGATACGCAGTATTTT; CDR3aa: CASSSDTDTQYF
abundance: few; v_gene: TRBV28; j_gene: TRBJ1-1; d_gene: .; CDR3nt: TGTGCCACCATGACGAACACTGAAGCTTTCTTT; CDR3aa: CATMTNTEAFF
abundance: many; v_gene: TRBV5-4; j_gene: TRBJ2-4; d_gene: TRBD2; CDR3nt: TGTGCCAGCAGCACACCACGCAGCGGGATGGGAAACATTCAGTACTTC; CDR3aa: CASSTPRSGMGNIQYF
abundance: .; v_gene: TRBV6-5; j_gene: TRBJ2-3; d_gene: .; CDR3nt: TGTGCCAGCAGTTACTCGCGACTCAGCACAGATACGCAGTATTTT; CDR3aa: CASSYSRLSTDTQYF
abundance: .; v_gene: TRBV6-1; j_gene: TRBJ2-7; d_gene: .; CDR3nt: TGTGCCAGCAGTGAGGTGGGCAGGGCCCCGGGAGAGCAGTACTTC; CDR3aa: CASSEVGRAPGEQYF
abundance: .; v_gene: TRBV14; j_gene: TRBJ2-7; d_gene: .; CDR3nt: TGTGCCAGCAGCACACTGGGGACCTACGAGCAGTACTTC; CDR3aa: CASSTLGTYEQYF
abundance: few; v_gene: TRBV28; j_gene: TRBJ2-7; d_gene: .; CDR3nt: TGTGCCAGCAGTTTAGCCCCGTTATTCTACGAGCAGTACTTC; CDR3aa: CASSLAPLFYEQYF
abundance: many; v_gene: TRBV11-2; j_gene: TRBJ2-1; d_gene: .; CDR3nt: TGTGCCAGCAGCTTTATAGTGGGGAGGCAGTTCTTC; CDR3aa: CASSFIVGRQFF
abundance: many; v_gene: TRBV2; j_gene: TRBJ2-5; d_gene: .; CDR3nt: TGTGCCAGCAGCGCTGACAATACCGAGACCCAGTACTTC; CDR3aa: CASSADNTETQYF
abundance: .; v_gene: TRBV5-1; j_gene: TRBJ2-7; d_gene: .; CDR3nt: TGCGCCAGCAGTCAAGGATACGAGCAGTACTTC; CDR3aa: CASSQGYEQYF
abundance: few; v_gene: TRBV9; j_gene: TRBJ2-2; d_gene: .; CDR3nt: TGTGCCAGCAGCCTCGGACGAGACACCGGGGAGCTGTTTTTT; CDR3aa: CASSLGRDTGELFF
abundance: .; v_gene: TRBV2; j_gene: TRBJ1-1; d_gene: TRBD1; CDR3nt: TGTGCCAGCAGAGGACAGGGTAACACTGAAGCTTTCTTT; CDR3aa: CASRGQGNTEAFF
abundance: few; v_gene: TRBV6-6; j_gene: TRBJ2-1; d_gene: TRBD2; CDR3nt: TGTGCCATTCGGACTAGCGGGGGATACAATGAGCAGTTCTTC; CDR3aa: CAIRTSGGYNEQFF
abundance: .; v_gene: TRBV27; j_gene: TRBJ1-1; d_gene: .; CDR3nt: TGTGCCAGCAGTGTAATCATGAACACTGAAGCTTTCTTT; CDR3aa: CASSVIMNTEAFF
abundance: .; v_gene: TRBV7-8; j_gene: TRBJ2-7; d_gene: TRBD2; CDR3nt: TGTGCCAGCAGACCGACGCGCGGGAGGGTTTCCTACGAGCAGTACTTC; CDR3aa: CASRPTRGRVSYEQYF
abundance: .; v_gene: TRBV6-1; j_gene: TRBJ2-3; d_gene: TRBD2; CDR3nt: TGTGCCGTGCGGGAGAGTAGCACAGATACGCAGTATTTT; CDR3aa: CAVRESSTDTQYF
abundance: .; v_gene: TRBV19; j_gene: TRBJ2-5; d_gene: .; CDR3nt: TGTGCCAGTAGTGGGGACTACCAAGAGACCCAGTACTTC; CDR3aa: CASSGDYQETQYF
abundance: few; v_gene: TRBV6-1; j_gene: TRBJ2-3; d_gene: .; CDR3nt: TGTGCCAGCAGTTCCGCCGTAGGAGGTACAGATACGCAGTATTTT; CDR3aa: CASSSAVGGTDTQYF
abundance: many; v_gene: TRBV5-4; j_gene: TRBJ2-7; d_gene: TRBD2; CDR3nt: TGTGCCAGCAGCCGATTCAAGATCTTGACTAGCGGGAGGGCCCACGAGCAGTACTTC; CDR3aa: CASSRFKILTSGRAHEQYF
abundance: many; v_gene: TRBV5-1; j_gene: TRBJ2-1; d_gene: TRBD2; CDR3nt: TGCGCCAGCAGCTCTTCCCCCGGGAGGGATGAGCAGTTCTTC; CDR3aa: CASSSSPGRDEQFF
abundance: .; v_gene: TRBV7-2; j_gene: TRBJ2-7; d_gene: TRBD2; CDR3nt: TGTGCCAGCAGCCCAAGGGGGGCTAGCGGGTACTACGAGCAGTACTTC; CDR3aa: CASSPRGASGYYEQYF
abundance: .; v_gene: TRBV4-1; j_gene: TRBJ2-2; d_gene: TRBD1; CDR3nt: TGCGCCAGCACCTCGGCCGGCAGGGGGCGGAACACCGGGGAGCTGTTTTTT; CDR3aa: CASTSAGRGRNTGELFF
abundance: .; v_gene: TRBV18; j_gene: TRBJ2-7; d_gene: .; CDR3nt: TGTGCCAGCTCACCCACCCATGGGGGAAGCTCCTACGAGCAGTACTTC; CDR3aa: CASSPTHGGSSYEQYF
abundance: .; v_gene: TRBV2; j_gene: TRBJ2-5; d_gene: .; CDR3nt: TGTGCCAGCCCCGGGGCAGGGTTCCAAGAGACCCAGTACTTC; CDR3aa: CASPGAGFQETQYF
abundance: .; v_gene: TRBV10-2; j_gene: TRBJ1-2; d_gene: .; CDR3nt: TGCGCCAGCAGTGAGTCGGTGGGGCTGGATGGCTACACCTTC; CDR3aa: CASSESVGLDGYTF
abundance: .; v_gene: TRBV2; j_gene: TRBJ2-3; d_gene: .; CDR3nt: TGTGCCAGCAGTGAACTTGGGCCCTCTACCACAGATACGCAGTATTTT; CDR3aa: CASSELGPSTTDTQYF
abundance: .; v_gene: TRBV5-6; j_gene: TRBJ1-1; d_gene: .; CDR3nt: TGTGCCAGCAGCTTGATGGGGGATATAGCTGAAGCTTTCTTT; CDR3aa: CASSLMGDIAEAFF
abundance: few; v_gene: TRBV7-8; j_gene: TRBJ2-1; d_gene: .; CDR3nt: TGTGCCAGCAGCTGGGACTACAATGAGCAGTTCTTC; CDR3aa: CASSWDYNEQFF